These T cell receptor beta chains were read from a single sample in a study of cytomegalovirus exposure and HLA in healthy donors. The repertoire was sequenced with immunoSEQ multiplex PCR; TCRdb's copy has only in-frame clones and lacks some. The sample records about 120,000 clones, 65% to 80% being singletons. The sequenced material came from PBMCs. All receptors derive from a woman in her 40s in good health and CMV-seropositive. Each CDR3 is given with its conserved first and last residue. The D gene is left open where the match is weak. Some rows mark clone size as missing; the rest say once, few, many or name a class of expanded clone.

DNA	CDR3	size	J	V	D	length
TGCGCCAGCAGCCGTAAGTCGGGTGGGGAGACCCAGTACTTC	CASSRKSGGETQYF	once	TRBJ2-5	TRBV4-1	NA	14
TGTGCCAGTATCGGGACTAGCTCTGGGGAGCAGTACTTC	CASIGTSSGEQYF	NA	TRBJ2-7	TRBV7-2	TRBD2	13
TGTGCCAGCAGCGGACGGCCGGAGACAGGGCTAGCGCCCCAGCATTTT	CASSGRPETGLAPQHF	NA	TRBJ1-5	TRBV5-6	TRBD1	16
TGCGCCAGCAGCTTGGGACAGGGGCCCACCGGGGAGCTGTTTTTT	CASSLGQGPTGELFF	NA	TRBJ2-2	TRBV5-1	TRBD1	15
TGTGCCATCGGGACAGGGGGCAATGAAGCTTTCTTT	CAIGTGGNEAFF	NA	TRBJ1-1	TRBV10-3	TRBD1	12
TGTGCCAGCAGTGAAGGTATATATGAAGCTTTCTTT	CASSEGIYEAFF	NA	TRBJ1-1	TRBV6-1	NA	12
TGTGCCAGCAAGGGCAGGGGACATGAAAAACTGTTTTTT	CASKGRGHEKLFF	NA	TRBJ1-4	TRBV27	NA	13
TGCGCCAGCAGTGAGTCGAACAGGGCGGTGCAGTACTTC	CASSESNRAVQYF	NA	TRBJ2-7	TRBV10-1	NA	13
TGTGCCAGTAGCCCCACTAGCGGGGGTCATACGCAGTATTTT	CASSPTSGGHTQYF	NA	TRBJ2-3	TRBV19	TRBD2	14
TGTGCCAGCAGCTTGGACCTTGATCGGGACAGGGGGCGCGGGGAGCAGTTCTTC	CASSLDLDRDRGRGEQFF	NA	TRBJ2-1	TRBV5-4	TRBD1	18
TGTGCCAGCAGCCCCTCCGGGGACTTCGGCACAGATACGCAGTATTTT	CASSPSGDFGTDTQYF	NA	TRBJ2-3	TRBV13	NA	16
TGTGCCAGTCACCCGGGACAGGGTCTCTACGAGCAGTACTTC	CASHPGQGLYEQYF	NA	TRBJ2-7	TRBV27	TRBD1	14
TGTGCCAGTAAGTTAGTTCAGCGGGGAACTGAAGCTTTCTTT	CASKLVQRGTEAFF	few	TRBJ1-1	TRBV19	NA	14
TGCGCCAGCAGCTTGACGGAGGACCGCGAGCAGTACTTC	CASSLTEDREQYF	NA	TRBJ2-7	TRBV5-1	NA	13
TGTGCCAGCAGCCTTGGAGCCCCCTTCGCTAGCGGGAGTTACGAGCAGTACTTC	CASSLGAPFASGSYEQYF	NA	TRBJ2-7	TRBV5-4	TRBD2	18
TGTGCCAGCTCAGGGGGGGGTAGCAATCAGCCCCAGCATTTT	CASSGGGSNQPQHF	NA	TRBJ1-5	TRBV18	NA	14
TGTGCCAGCAGCCGGACAGGGGCCCAAGAGACCCAGTACTTC	CASSRTGAQETQYF	NA	TRBJ2-5	TRBV6-1	TRBD1	14
TGTGCCATCAGGGGCGCTAGCGGGAAACGAAACACCGGGGAGCTGTTTTTT	CAIRGASGKRNTGELFF	NA	TRBJ2-2	TRBV10-3	TRBD2	17
TGCGCCAGCAGCTTGGAGGGCAGGGGAACTGAAGCTTTCTTT	CASSLEGRGTEAFF	NA	TRBJ1-1	TRBV5-1	NA	14
TGTGCCAGCAGCGGTGCGGGGGGGTTCACAGATACGCAGTATTTT	CASSGAGGFTDTQYF	NA	TRBJ2-3	TRBV28	TRBD2	15
TGCGCCTGCGGAAGAACGGGGAGCCAAGAGACCCAGTACTTC	CACGRTGSQETQYF	NA	TRBJ2-5	TRBV5-1	NA	14
TGTGCCAGCAGTCGGGGACTAGCGGTTCCCGCAAACATTCAGTACTTC	CASSRGLAVPANIQYF	NA	TRBJ2-4	TRBV4-2	TRBD2	16
TGCGCCAGCAGCCAGGGGGGACTAGCGGGAGGAAAATACAATGAGCAGTTCTTC	CASSQGGLAGGKYNEQFF	once	TRBJ2-1	TRBV4-1	TRBD2	18
TGTGCCAGCAGTTTATCGGTAACCCACAACGAGCAGTACTTC	CASSLSVTHNEQYF	NA	TRBJ2-7	TRBV27	NA	14
TGTGCCAGCAGAAAAGTAGCGGGAGAGACCGGGGAGCTGTTTTTT	CASRKVAGETGELFF	NA	TRBJ2-2	TRBV2	TRBD2	15
TGTGCCAGCACTGGGCTAGCGGGGGCGTTCGGGACCCAGTACTTC	CASTGLAGAFGTQYF	NA	TRBJ2-5	TRBV6-1	TRBD2	15
TGTGCCACCCCGCCCCCCGGGTCCATGGGGGCCAACGTCCTGACTTTC	CATPPPGSMGANVLTF	NA	TRBJ2-6	TRBV2	NA	16
TGTGCCTGGAGTATTAGCGGGAGGAACACCGGGGAGCTGTTTTTT	CAWSISGRNTGELFF	NA	TRBJ2-2	TRBV30	TRBD2	15
TGTGCCAGCAGCCCCCGTCACGAGCAGTACTTC	CASSPRHEQYF	NA	TRBJ2-7	TRBV7-3	NA	11
TGCGCCAGCAGCTTAGGACAGGCAAGCAATCAGCCCCAGCATTTT	CASSLGQASNQPQHF	NA	TRBJ1-5	TRBV5-1	TRBD1	15
TGTGCCAGCAGTGAACAGGGGGAATCCACTGAAGCTTTCTTT	CASSEQGESTEAFF	NA	TRBJ1-1	TRBV2	TRBD1	14
TGTGCCAGCAGCTTGGGGGCAGGGAATGGGGACGAGCAGTACTTC	CASSLGAGNGDEQYF	NA	TRBJ2-7	TRBV5-6	NA	15
TGTGCCATCAGTGAGTCGATAGTTTCACGGTCAGGCGCCTACAATGAGCAGTTCTTC	CAISESIVSRSGAYNEQFF	NA	TRBJ2-1	TRBV10-3	NA	19
TGTGCCAGCAGCGAGGGGGAGAAGCGACCCGACAATGAGCAGTTCTTC	CASSEGEKRPDNEQFF	NA	TRBJ2-1	TRBV13	NA	16
TGTGCCAGCAGCGCCACTCTAGGTGAGCAGTTCTTC	CASSATLGEQFF	many	TRBJ2-1	TRBV7-3	NA	12
TGTGCCAGCAGTGAATCGGGTTGGACTGAAGCTTTCTTT	CASSESGWTEAFF	NA	TRBJ1-1	TRBV25-1	NA	13
TGCGCCAGCAGCCCCCTCGGCTCAGGGGGCAACTATGGCTACACCTTC	CASSPLGSGGNYGYTF	NA	TRBJ1-2	TRBV4-1	TRBD1	16
TGTGCCACCAGCAGACCCCCGGGACAGGGGCAAGAGACCCAGTACTTC	CATSRPPGQGQETQYF	NA	TRBJ2-5	TRBV15	TRBD1	16
TGCGCCAGCCACGGCGGAGGGGCGTCCGGGGAGCTGTTTTTT	CASHGGGASGELFF	NA	TRBJ2-2	TRBV5-1	NA	14
TGTGCCAGCTCGGGATTGTCCAATGGCAATCAGCCCCAGCATTTT	CASSGLSNGNQPQHF	NA	TRBJ1-5	TRBV2	NA	15
TGTGCCAGCAGCTCACAATCCGGGACTCACAATGAGCAGTTCTTC	CASSSQSGTHNEQFF	NA	TRBJ2-1	TRBV6-4	NA	15
TGCGCCAGCAGCCAAGATCCAGGGAACGGCTACACCTTC	CASSQDPGNGYTF	NA	TRBJ1-2	TRBV4-1	NA	13
TGTGCCAGCTCACCCCTAGACAGGGGGGATGAGCAGTTCTTC	CASSPLDRGDEQFF	NA	TRBJ2-1	TRBV18	TRBD1	14
TGTGCCAGCAGGAGCGGGGGGCGGGGGGACATTCAGTACTTC	CASRSGGRGDIQYF	NA	TRBJ2-4	TRBV6-1	TRBD2	14
TGTGCCAGCAGTGAAGCGGACAGGGCGCCGTACTTC	CASSEADRAPYF	NA	TRBJ2-7	TRBV2	TRBD1	12
TGTGCCAGCAGCTTCCAGGACAGGGGTTGGCCCAAAAACATTCAGTACTTC	CASSFQDRGWPKNIQYF	once	TRBJ2-4	TRBV5-8	TRBD1	17
TGTGCCAGCAGCCAAATGGGGGGGGCGAGGAACTCCTACAATGAGCAGTTCTTC	CASSQMGGARNSYNEQFF	few	TRBJ2-1	TRBV4-2	NA	18
TGTGCCAGCAGCGAGGCGGGAGGGCGAACAGATACGCAGTATTTT	CASSEAGGRTDTQYF	NA	TRBJ2-3	TRBV9	TRBD2	15
TGTGCCAGCAGCTTAAGGCGGTCGGAGCCAACCTACGAGCAGTACTTC	CASSLRRSEPTYEQYF	NA	TRBJ2-7	TRBV7-8	NA	16
TGTGCCAGCAGCCAGGATCAAGGGGCTGGGGAAAAACTGTTTTTT	CASSQDQGAGEKLFF	NA	TRBJ1-4	TRBV14	NA	15
TGTGCCAGCAGAAGACAGATGAACACTGAAGCTTTCTTT	CASRRQMNTEAFF	NA	TRBJ1-1	TRBV6-5	NA	13
TGTGCCAGCAGCTTAACTAGCGGGAGAGAGACCCAGTACTTC	CASSLTSGRETQYF	NA	TRBJ2-5	TRBV11-3	TRBD2	14
TGTGCCAGCAGTGCGACATCCTACAATGAGCAGTTCTTC	CASSATSYNEQFF	many	TRBJ2-1	TRBV6-4	NA	13
TGTGCCAGCAGCCTCACAGGGGGACTAAGGGAAAACATTCAGTACTTC	CASSLTGGLRENIQYF	NA	TRBJ2-4	TRBV13	NA	16
TGTGCCAGCAGTGGCCCCCGGGAGCAGTACTTC	CASSGPREQYF	NA	TRBJ2-7	TRBV6-1	NA	11
TGTGCCAGCAGTGAACCCTACACTGAAGCTTTCTTT	CASSEPYTEAFF	NA	TRBJ1-1	TRBV6-1	NA	12
TGTGCCAGCAGTGAATTCGCGGGACAGGGGCTCTACAATGAGCAGTTCTTC	CASSEFAGQGLYNEQFF	NA	TRBJ2-1	TRBV6-1	TRBD1	17
TGTGCCAGCAGTTATAACAGCCCCACAGGTACGCAGTATTTT	CASSYNSPTGTQYF	NA	TRBJ2-3	TRBV6-5	NA	14
TGTGCCAGCAGGCAGGAGGCGCGTGGTGCCTCGACCTACAATGAGCAGTTCTTC	CASRQEARGASTYNEQFF	NA	TRBJ2-1	TRBV7-2	NA	18
TGTGCCACTAAGCAGGGGAGCTCCTACGAGCAGTACTTC	CATKQGSSYEQYF	NA	TRBJ2-7	TRBV6-5	NA	13